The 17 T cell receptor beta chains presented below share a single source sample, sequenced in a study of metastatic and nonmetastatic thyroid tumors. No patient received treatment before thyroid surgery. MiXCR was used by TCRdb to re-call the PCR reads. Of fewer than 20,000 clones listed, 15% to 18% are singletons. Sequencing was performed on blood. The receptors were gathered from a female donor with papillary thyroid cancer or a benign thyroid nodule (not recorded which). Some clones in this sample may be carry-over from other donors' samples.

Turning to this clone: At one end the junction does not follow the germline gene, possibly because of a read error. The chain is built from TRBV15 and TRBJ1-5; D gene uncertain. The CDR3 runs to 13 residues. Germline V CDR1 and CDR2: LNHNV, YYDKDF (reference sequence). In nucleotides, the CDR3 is TGTGCCACCAGCGGGTGTGGCAATCAGCCCCATCATTTT. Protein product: CATSGCGNQPHHF.

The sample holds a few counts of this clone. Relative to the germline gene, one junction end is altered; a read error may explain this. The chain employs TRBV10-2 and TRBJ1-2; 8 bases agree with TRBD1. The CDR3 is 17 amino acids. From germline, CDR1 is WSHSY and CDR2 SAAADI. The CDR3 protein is CSSSVVRGTGANYGYTF. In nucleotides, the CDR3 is TGCTCCAGCAGTGTGGTGCGCGGGACAGGAGCTAACTATGGCTACACCTTC.

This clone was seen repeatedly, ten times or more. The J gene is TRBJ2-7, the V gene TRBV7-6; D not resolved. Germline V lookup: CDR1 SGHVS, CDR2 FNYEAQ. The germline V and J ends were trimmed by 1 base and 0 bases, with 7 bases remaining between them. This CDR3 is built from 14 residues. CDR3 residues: CASSLGSSSYEQYF. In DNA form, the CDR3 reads TGTGCCAGCAGCTTAGGGTCGAGCTCCTACGAGCAGTACTTC.

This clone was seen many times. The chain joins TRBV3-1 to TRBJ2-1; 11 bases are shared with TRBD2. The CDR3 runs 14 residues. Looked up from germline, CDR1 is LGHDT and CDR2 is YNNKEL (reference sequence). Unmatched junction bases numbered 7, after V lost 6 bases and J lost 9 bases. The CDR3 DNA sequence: TGTGCCAGCAGACTAGCGGGAGAGTGGGGTGAGCAGTTCTTC. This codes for CASRLAGEWGEQFF.

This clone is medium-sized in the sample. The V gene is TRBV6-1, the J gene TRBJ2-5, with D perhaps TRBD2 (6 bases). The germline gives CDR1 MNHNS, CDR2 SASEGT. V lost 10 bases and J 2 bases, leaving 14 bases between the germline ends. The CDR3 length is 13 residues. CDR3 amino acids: CAIAGPLQETQYF. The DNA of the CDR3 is TGTGCCATCGCGGGACCGTTACAAGAGACCCAGTACTTC.

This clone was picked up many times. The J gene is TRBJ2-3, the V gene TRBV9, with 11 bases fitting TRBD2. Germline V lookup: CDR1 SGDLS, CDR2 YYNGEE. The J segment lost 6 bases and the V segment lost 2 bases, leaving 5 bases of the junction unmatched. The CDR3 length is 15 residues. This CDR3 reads CASSVSSGGRDTQYF. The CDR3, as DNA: TGTGCCAGCAGCGTTTCTAGCGGGGGGAGGGATACGCAGTATTTT.

The CDR3 protein is CATTRGTANIYEQYF. The CDR3, as DNA: TGTGCCACCACTAGAGGGACTGCGAATATCTACGAGCAGTACTTC. The J gene is TRBJ2-7, the V gene TRBV6-2 or TRBV6-3, with D perhaps matching TRBD2 (6 bases). This CDR3 region has 15 residues. Looked up from germline, CDR1 is MNHEY and CDR2 is SVGEGT. Trimming stripped 10 bases from V and 3 bases from J, with 22 bases between.

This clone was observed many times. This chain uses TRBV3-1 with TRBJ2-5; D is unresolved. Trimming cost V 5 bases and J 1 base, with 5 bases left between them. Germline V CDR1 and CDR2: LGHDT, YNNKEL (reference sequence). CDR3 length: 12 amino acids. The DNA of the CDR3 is TGTGCCAGCAGCTGGACCCAAGAGACCCAGTACTTC. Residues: CASSWTQETQYF.

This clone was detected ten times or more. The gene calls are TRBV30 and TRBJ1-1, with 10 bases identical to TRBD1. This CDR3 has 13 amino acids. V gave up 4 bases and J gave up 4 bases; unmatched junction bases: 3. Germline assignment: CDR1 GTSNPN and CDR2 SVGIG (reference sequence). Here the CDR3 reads CAWKRTGGTEAFF. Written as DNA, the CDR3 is TGTGCCTGGAAGCGGACAGGGGGCACTGAAGCTTTCTTT. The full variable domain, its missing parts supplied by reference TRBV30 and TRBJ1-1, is SQTIHQWPATLVQPVGSPLSLECTVEGTSNPNLYWYRQAAGRGLQLLFYSVGIGQISSEVPQNLSASRPQDRQFILSSKKLLLSDSGFYLCAWKRTGGTEAFFGQGTRLTVV.

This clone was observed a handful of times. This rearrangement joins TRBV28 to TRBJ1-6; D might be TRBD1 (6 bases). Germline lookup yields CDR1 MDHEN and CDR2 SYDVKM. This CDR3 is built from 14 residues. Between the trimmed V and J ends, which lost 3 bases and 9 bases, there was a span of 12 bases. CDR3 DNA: TGTGCCAGCAGTTTGTTCGGGGGCGGTTCACCCCTCCACTTT. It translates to CASSLFGGGSPLHF.

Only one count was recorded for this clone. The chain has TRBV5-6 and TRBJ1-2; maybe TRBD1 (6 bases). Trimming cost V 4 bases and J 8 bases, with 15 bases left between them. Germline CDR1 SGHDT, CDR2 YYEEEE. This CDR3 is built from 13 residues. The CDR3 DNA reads TGTGCCAGCAGCCAGACAGGCTCAAGCGGCTACACCTTC. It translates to CASSQTGSSGYTF.

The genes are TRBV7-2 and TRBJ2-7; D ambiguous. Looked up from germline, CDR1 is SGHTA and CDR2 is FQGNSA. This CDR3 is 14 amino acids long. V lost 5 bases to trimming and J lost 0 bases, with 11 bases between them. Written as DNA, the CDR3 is TGTGCCAGCAGCCCTCTGCGGAACTCCTACGAGCAGTACTTC. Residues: CASSPLRNSYEQYF.

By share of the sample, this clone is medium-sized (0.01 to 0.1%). CDR3 protein: CASSARGAGGLGEQFF. In DNA form, the CDR3 reads TGCGCCAGCAGTGCCCGAGGGGCGGGAGGGCTAGGCGAGCAGTTCTTC. This sequence joins TRBV10-1 and TRBJ2-1; 9 positions match TRBD2. CDR3 size: 16 residues. The trim removed 4 bases at V and 10 bases at J, leaving 14 bases unmatched. CDR1 and CDR2 (germline): WNHNN, SYGVQD (reference sequence).

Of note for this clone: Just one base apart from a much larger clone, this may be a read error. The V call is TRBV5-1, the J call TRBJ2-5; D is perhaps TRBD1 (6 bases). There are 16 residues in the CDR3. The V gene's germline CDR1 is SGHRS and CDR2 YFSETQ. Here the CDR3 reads CASSFSSGAGQETLYF. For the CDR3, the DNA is TGCGCCAGCAGCTTCAGTTCAGGGGCTGGGCAAGAGACCCTGTACTTC.

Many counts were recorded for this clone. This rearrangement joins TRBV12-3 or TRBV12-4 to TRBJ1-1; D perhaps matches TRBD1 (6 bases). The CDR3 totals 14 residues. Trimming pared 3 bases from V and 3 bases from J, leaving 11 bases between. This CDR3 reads CASSFGEGDTEAFF. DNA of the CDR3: TGTGCCAGCAGTTTTGGGGAGGGGGACACTGAAGCTTTCTTT.

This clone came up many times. Written as DNA, the CDR3 is TGTGCCAGCAGCCAAGATCGGACGGGAATGGAAGAGACCCAGTACTTC. It codes for CASSQDRTGMEETQYF. The V and J genes are TRBV4-2 and TRBJ2-5, with D perhaps matching TRBD2 (5 bases). Trimming took 0 bases from V and 3 from J, leaving 14 bases between them. The CDR3 is 16 residues long. CDR1 and CDR2 from the germline V gene are LGHNA and YNFKEQ.

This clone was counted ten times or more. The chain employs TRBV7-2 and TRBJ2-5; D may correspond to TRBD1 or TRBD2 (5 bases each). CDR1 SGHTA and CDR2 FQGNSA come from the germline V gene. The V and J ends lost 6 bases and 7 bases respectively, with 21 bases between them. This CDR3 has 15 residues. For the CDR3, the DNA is TGTGCCAGCAGTCCTTGGGGCAGGGCAGCGGTGACCCAGTACTTC. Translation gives CASSPWGRAAVTQYF.